This T cell receptor beta chain was observed in a study of T cell repertoires in cytomegalovirus infection. Study-wide context: HLA-B-restricted CMV epitopes that are well studied, plus recently identified HLA-C-restricted ones, were used by the study. Study-level points and caveats: In two of eight donors, the top clonotype was HLA-C-restricted CMV-specific. Public TCR beta family frequency separated CMV-and-HLA carriers, including in an independent cohort.

Concerning this clonotype itself: The antigen remains undetermined.

TCRdb itself ran the reads through MiXCR, one entry per CDR3 protein. The sample contains about 60,000 distinct CDR3 sequences, 20% of which appear only once. This CDR3 comprises 15 residues. V lost 1 base and J lost 1, with 11 bases in between. Germline loops: CDR1 MGHRA, CDR2 YSYEKL. Sequenced here: CD8+ T cells from cultured PBMCs, sampled from culture after CMV antigen stimulation. This TCR derives from a human donor in good health (CMV status not recorded). Some clones in this sample may be carry-over from other donors' samples. The chain has TRBV4-1 and TRBJ2-7; D unclear. CDR3 nucleotides: TGCGCCAGCAGCCAAGCTCCCCGCTGGTCCTACGAGCAGTACTTC. Translation gives CASSQAPRWSYEQYF.